This T cell receptor (beta chain) was retrieved from a study of Tregs in tolerant kidney transplant recipients. Study-wide background: The nonmyeloablative bone marrow transplants came from related graft donors, with transient mixed chimerism.

This clone was counted between two and nine times. Its antigen remains unidentified. The table came from immunoSEQ multiplex PCR; TCRdb's copy has only in-frame clones and leaves some out. The sample shows about 94,000 clones, roughly 93% of them seen only once. Study-level results: No direct test of biological reproducibility was done here.

Germline V gives CDR1 LNHDA, CDR2 SQIVND (reference sequence). The CDR3 runs to 14 residues. V shed 5 bases and J shed 4 bases, with 14 bases lying between them. This sample comprised CD4+ T cells from blood, obtained before the transplant. The clonotype originates from a human donor who received a combined kidney and bone marrow transplant. This rearrangement joins TRBV19 to TRBJ1-1; maybe TRBD1 (5 bases). DNA for the CDR3: TGTGCCAGTAGTGAGTGGCAGGGTCTCACTGAAGCTTTCTTT. As protein: CASSEWQGLTEAFF.